The 24 T cell receptor beta chains in this list originate from one sample, sequenced in a study of CD8 T cells in ankylosing spondylitis. These TCRs' antigens remain unknown. A single record per CDR3 protein comes from TCRdb applying MiXCR to the 5' RACE reads. The sample yields approximately 550,000 distinct CDR3 sequences, roughly 13% seen once. Study findings and constraints: Ankylosing spondylitis blood appeared to be characterized by a TCR beta motif of several highly homologous variants.

The sequenced sample consisted of blood, either unsorted or a sorted T cell fraction (not recorded which). These receptors all stem from a male donor with ankylosing spondylitis.

This chain connects TRBV24-1 to TRBJ2-5; a weak D match, TRBD1 (6 bases). The V end lost 5 bases, the J end lost 3 bases, and 12 bases lay between the germline ends. The CDR3 totals 14 residues. The V gene's germline CDR1 is KGHDR and CDR2 SFDVKD. CDR3 amino acids: CATSAGHEEETQYF. In nucleotides, the CDR3 is TGTGCCACCAGTGCGGGACACGAAGAAGAGACCCAGTACTTC.

Only a few counts were recorded for this clonotype. The rearrangement uses TRBV7-2 and TRBJ2-1; 9 nucleotides agree with TRBD2. J lost 5 bases, V lost 2 bases, and 4 bases had no gene match. Germline values: CDR1 SGHTA, CDR2 FQGNSA. The CDR3 spans 15 residues. Here the CDR3 reads CASSLMIAGDNEQFF. CDR3 DNA sequence: TGTGCCAGCAGCTTAATGATAGCGGGAGACAATGAGCAGTTCTTC.

The CDR3 coding sequence is TGCAGTGCTAGACCAGCTGACTCTGGGGCCAACGTCCTGACTTTC. As protein: CSARPADSGANVLTF. The rearrangement links TRBV20-1 to TRBJ2-6; D is undetermined. Germline lookup yields CDR1 DFQATT and CDR2 SNEGSKA (reference sequence). The length of the CDR3 is 15 residues. Trimming stripped 2 bases from V and 0 bases from J, with 8 bases between.

CDR3 nucleotide sequence: TGCAGTATCCCCCGGGACTTCAATGAGCAGTTCTTC. Translated: CSIPRDFNEQFF. V gene TRBV20-1 combines with J gene TRBJ2-1, with D tentatively TRBD2 (6 bases). Germline V gene lookup returns CDR1 DFQATT and CDR2 SNEGSKA (reference sequence). The ends were cut back, 8 bases at V and 6 bases at J, with 14 bases in the middle. The CDR3 sequence is 12 residues long.

This clonotype was recorded many times. CDR3: CASSLVAGNIQYF. The CDR3 DNA sequence: TGTGCCAGCAGCTTAGTAGCTGGAAACATTCAGTACTTC. V and J are TRBV7-9 and TRBJ2-4; D uncertain. V dropped 1 base and J dropped 6 bases, with 7 bases sitting between them. The CDR3 contains 13 residues. Germline CDR1 and CDR2: SEHNR and FQNEAQ (reference sequence).

This clonotype turned up a few times. The V call is TRBV10-3, the J call TRBJ2-2, with TRBD2 identical over 13 bases. The germline V gene has CDR1 ENHRY and CDR2 SYGVKD. The CDR3 is 16 amino acids. Trimming removed 3 bases from V and 6 bases from J; junction bases left unmatched: 4. The CDR3 DNA follows: TGTGCCATCAGTGATGGACTAGCGGGAGTTTCCGGGGAGCTGTTTTTT. Translation gives CAISDGLAGVSGELFF.

Concerning this clonotype: Since a much larger clone is just one base distant, this may be a read error. The chain is built from TRBV20-1 and TRBJ2-1, with 7 nucleotides matching TRBD2. Germline lookup yields CDR1 DFQATT and CDR2 SNEGSKA (reference sequence). The CDR3 sequence is 14 residues long. The CDR3 DNA reads TGCAGTGCCCTTACTAGCGTGACCTACGATGAGCAGTTCTTC. This translates into CSALTSVTYDEQFF.

The table lists this clonotype with a few counts. The CDR3 DNA follows: TGTGCCAGCAGCGCACAGTCCTACTATGGCTACACCTTC. Its translation is CASSAQSYYGYTF. V gene TRBV6-1 combines with J gene TRBJ1-2, with D unclear. Germline-derived CDR1 and CDR2 are MNHNS and SASEGT. This CDR3 region has 13 residues. V was shortened by 6 bases and J by 3 bases, with 11 bases between the two germline ends.

The genes are TRBV7-2 and TRBJ2-7, with 10 bases lining up with TRBD2. This CDR3 has 15 residues. With V trimmed by 5 bases and J by 0 bases, 4 bases remained unmatched. Germline CDR1 reads SGHTA; CDR2 reads FQGNSA. The CDR3 reads CASSRSGRDSYEQYV. CDR3 DNA sequence: TGTGCCAGCAGCCGAAGCGGGAGGGACTCCTACGAGCAGTACGTC.

This chain connects TRBV6-5 to TRBJ2-4; D not resolved. Trimming removed 4 bases from V and 1 base from J, with 14 bases in between. There are 16 residues in the CDR3. Germline V CDR1 and CDR2: MNHEY, SVGAGI. In DNA, the CDR3 is TGTGCCAGCAGTTCCCCTGGGGAATGGGCCAAAAACATTCAGTACTTC. It specifies CASSSPGEWAKNIQYF.

The genes are TRBV20-1 and TRBJ2-5, with D unresolved. Trimming removed 0 bases at V and 5 bases at J, with 13 bases between. Germline values: CDR1 DFQATT, CDR2 SNEGSKA (reference sequence). This CDR3 contains 14 residues. CDR3 sequence: CSARDQMASETQYF. Written as DNA, the CDR3 is TGCAGTGCTAGAGATCAAATGGCCTCGGAGACCCAGTACTTC.

This clonotype was counted a few times. V and J are TRBV7-7 and TRBJ2-7; the match to TRBD1 covers 11 bases. Germline V lookup: CDR1 SSHAT, CDR2 FNYEAQ (reference sequence). The V segment lost 5 bases and the J segment 3 bases; nucleotides outside the gene matches: 3. The CDR3 spans 14 residues. CDR3 loop: CASSQGTGGYEQYF. CDR3 DNA sequence: TGTGCCAGCAGCCAAGGGACAGGGGGCTACGAGCAGTACTTC. The full variable domain, in which reference TRBV7-7 and TRBJ2-7 provide the parts outside the CDR3, is GAGVSQSPRYKVTKRGQDVTLRCDPISSHATLYWYQQALGQGPEFLTYFNYEAQPDKSGLPSDRFSAERPEGSISTLTIQRTEQRDSAMYRCASSQGTGGYEQYFGPGTRLTVT.

This chain links TRBV6-1 with TRBJ1-6, with D tentatively TRBD1 (5 bases). This CDR3 is built from 18 residues. With 5 bases removed from V and 10 bases from J, the gap between germline ends came to 27 bases. The germline CDR1 and CDR2 sequences are MNHNS and SASEGT. CDR3 in DNA: TGTGCCAGCAGTAGAAGCACCGGGACCCCATGGCGGTACTCACCCCTCCACTTT. Translating gives CASSRSTGTPWRYSPLHF.

At least ten counts were recorded for this clonotype. This chain joins TRBV4-1 and TRBJ1-2; 10 bases map to TRBD1. From germline, CDR1 is MGHRA and CDR2 YSYEKL. This CDR3 spans 15 amino acids. With 1 base clipped from V and 8 bases from J, the junction kept 7 bases outside the gene matches. The CDR3 loop reads CASSQVQTGGEGYTF. In DNA form, the CDR3 reads TGCGCCAGCAGCCAAGTACAGACAGGGGGCGAGGGCTACACCTTC.

This clonotype was detected a few times. The J gene is TRBJ2-2, the V gene TRBV7-7; 8 positions match TRBD1. Germline V gives CDR1 SSHAT, CDR2 FNYEAQ (reference sequence). The CDR3 extends over 15 amino acids. J gave up 5 bases and V 8 bases, and 10 bases lay outside the gene matches. This chain's CDR3 is CASAPGQGRTGELFF. The CDR3 bases are TGTGCCAGCGCCCCCGGACAGGGTCGGACCGGGGAGCTGTTTTTT. Variable domain in full (rest from reference TRBV7-7 and TRBJ2-2): GAGVSQSPRYKVTKRGQDVTLRCDPISSHATLYWYQQALGQGPEFLTYFNYEAQPDKSGLPSDRFSAERPEGSISTLTIQRTEQRDSAMYRCASAPGQGRTGELFFGEGSRLTVL.

The V gene is TRBV4-1, the J gene TRBJ2-1, with D possibly TRBD2 on 5 matching bases. Trimming pared 4 bases from V and 4 bases from J, leaving 17 bases between. This CDR3 comprises 16 residues. In germline, CDR1 is MGHRA, CDR2 YSYEKL. For the CDR3, the DNA is TGCGCCAGCAGCCCCGTCGTAGCGATAACATACAATGAGCAGTTCTTC. It translates to CASSPVVAITYNEQFF.

The chain employs TRBV20-1 and TRBJ2-3; 11 bases fit TRBD1. Losses at the gene ends were 5 bases for V and 6 bases for J; bases not matched to a gene: 7. CDR3 size: 14 residues. Germline loops: CDR1 DFQATT, CDR2 SNEGSKA (reference sequence). The CDR3 coding sequence is TGCAGTGCTCCGCGCCGGACAGGGGGCGATACGCAGTATTTT. It specifies CSAPRRTGGDTQYF.

This clonotype has more than one count but fewer than ten. CDR3 loop: CASGAGRMSTDTQYF. Here the CDR3 DNA reads TGTGCCAGCGGGGCGGGACGGATGAGCACAGATACGCAGTATTTT. The V gene is TRBV28, the J gene TRBJ2-3; a possible D gene is TRBD2 (6 bases). There are 15 residues in the CDR3. CDR1 is MDHEN, CDR2 SYDVKM, per germline. Trimming removed 8 bases at V and 0 bases at J, with 15 bases between.

This clonotype has at least ten counts. This chain links TRBV5-1 with TRBJ2-1; 11 positions agree with TRBD2. The CDR3 extends over 16 amino acids. Germline values: CDR1 SGHRS, CDR2 YFSETQ. Trimming removed 0 bases from V and 8 bases from J; junction bases left unmatched: 7. The CDR3 DNA is TGCGCCAGCAGCTTGGTGGCTAGCGGGAGGCCGCATGAGCAGTTCTTC. Translating gives CASSLVASGRPHEQFF.

The chain uses TRBV5-1 and TRBJ2-5, with TRBD2 identical over 8 bases. There are 14 residues in the CDR3. Germline CDR1 and CDR2: SGHRS and YFSETQ. Germline trimming cut 1 base from V and 7 bases from J; bases unmatched to any gene: 6. The DNA for the CDR3 is TGCGCCAGCAGCTTGCAAGGTAGCGGGGCGACCCAGTACTTC. This encodes CASSLQGSGATQYF.

The chain couples TRBV28 to TRBJ2-3, with TRBD1 matching 10 bases. The CDR3 is 15 residues long. V was clipped by 8 bases and J by 5 bases; unmatched bases: 10. Germline V gene data show CDR1 as MDHEN and CDR2 as SYDVKM. The CDR3 sequence is CASLDAGTGEDTQYF. The CDR3 DNA sequence: TGTGCCAGCCTTGATGCTGGGACAGGGGAAGATACGCAGTATTTT. The whole variable domain, remainder taken from reference TRBV28 and TRBJ2-3, is DVKVTQSSRYLVKRTGEKVFLECVQDMDHENMFWYRQDPGLGLRLIYFSYDVKMKEKGDIPEGYSVSREKKERFSLILESASTNQTSMYLCASLDAGTGEDTQYFGPGTRLTVL.

V is TRBV10-3 and J is TRBJ2-5; 7 positions agree with TRBD1. V was pared by 9 bases and J by 2 bases, with 3 bases of the junction left unmatched. CDR3 length: 12 amino acids. Germline V CDR1 and CDR2: ENHRY, SYGVKD. The CDR3 protein is CAIGQEQETQYF. CDR3 sequence (DNA): TGTGCCATAGGACAGGAGCAAGAGACCCAGTACTTC.

This clonotype was detected many times. The gene calls are TRBV3-1 and TRBJ1-2; D gene uncertain. Per the germline V gene, CDR1 is LGHDT and CDR2 is YNNKEL (reference sequence). The CDR3 spans 14 residues. V was pared by 4 bases and J by 2 bases, with 11 bases between. The DNA for the CDR3 is TGTGCCAGCAGCCCTCAAATGCGGAACTATGGCTACACCTTC. Its translation is CASSPQMRNYGYTF.

V gene TRBV3-1 combines with J gene TRBJ2-7, with 9 bases matching TRBD2. CDR1 and CDR2 (germline): LGHDT, YNNKEL (reference sequence). The CDR3 extends over 14 amino acids. V was pared by 2 bases and J by 10 bases, with 9 bases of the junction left unmatched. The CDR3 nucleotides read TGTGCCAGCAGCCAAATGGGAGCGGGAGGACGTCAGTACTTC. As protein: CASSQMGAGGRQYF.